The rows below give T cell receptor beta chains drawn from one sample of a study of CD8+CD57+ T cells in acquired aplastic anemia. From the reads, TCRdb called clonotypes with MiXCR, one entry per CDR3 protein. The sample has 150,000 to 200,000 distinct CDR3 sequences, roughly 50% seen once; the top ten hold around a third. Input material: sorted CD4+, CD8+, or CD8+CD57+ T cells (not recorded which) from PBMCs. The receptor source for this set is a human donor with aplastic anemia. Each CDR3 is given with its conserved first and last residue. The order of the fields is clone size, D gene, J gene, V gene, CDR3 DNA, CDR3 protein. D genes are given only for firm matches. For some rows the clone size is stated as once, few or many, or as a class when expanded; others skip it.

>NA|NA|TRBJ2-5|TRBV2
TGTGCCAGCAGTGTGCAGGGGGGAGGAGAGACCCAGTACTTC
CASSVQGGGETQYF
>NA|NA|TRBJ1-5|TRBV28
TGTGCCAGCAGTCCAGAGTCCTGGCCCCAGCATTTT
CASSPESWPQHF
>many|NA|TRBJ1-2|TRBV4-3
TGCGCCAGCAGCCAAGATTCCGCTTATGGCTACACCTTC
CASSQDSAYGYTF
>NA|NA|TRBJ1-1|TRBV5-8
TGTGCCAGCAGCTTGTTGACACTTACCTTCTTT
CASSLLTLTFF
>many|NA|TRBJ2-1|TRBV7-6
TGTGCCAGCAGCCTTCTTGAAGCTAACAATGAGCAGTTCTTC
CASSLLEANNEQFF
>many|TRBD1|TRBJ2-7|TRBV12-3/TRBV12-4
TGTGCCAGCGCCCGGGACAGCTCCTACGAGCAGTACTTC
CASARDSSYEQYF
>many|NA|TRBJ2-7|TRBV11-2
TGTGCCAGCAGCCCCTCCTATGGTGGGGGCTACGAGCAGTACTTC
CASSPSYGGGYEQYF
>NA|NA|TRBJ1-1|TRBV7-9
TGTGCCAGCAGCTTGTCCGGGAGAGCTTTCTTT
CASSLSGRAFF
>many|TRBD2|TRBJ2-7|TRBV4-1
TGCGCCAGCAGCCCCCGGGAGGGGTGGGACGAGCAGTACTTC
CASSPREGWDEQYF
>few|NA|TRBJ2-2|TRBV2
TGTGCCAGCAGTGGAAACCCGCCAGGGGTTACCGGGGAGCTGTTTTTT
CASSGNPPGVTGELFF
>NA|NA|TRBJ1-1|TRBV9
TGTGCCAGCAGCGTAGATCCTAGGGCTGAAGCTTTCTTT
CASSVDPRAEAFF
>once|TRBD2|TRBJ2-3|TRBV10-2
TGCGCCAGCAGTGAGTCGGCTCTACTAGCGACTAGCACAGATACGCAGTATTTT
CASSESALLATSTDTQYF
>NA|TRBD2|TRBJ2-7|TRBV11-2
TGTGCCAGCAGCTTACATCCGGGACTAGCGGGAGGACAAATCTGCGAGCAGTACTTC
CASSLHPGLAGGQICEQYF
>many|TRBD2|TRBJ2-2|TRBV4-3
TGCGCCAGCAGCCAAGATGGACTAGCGAACACCGGGGAGCTGTTTTTT
CASSQDGLANTGELFF
>many|NA|TRBJ1-1|TRBV15
TGTGCCACCAGCCGGATCGCGGGGTCTGAAGCTTTCTTT
CATSRIAGSEAFF
>NA|NA|TRBJ1-6|TRBV15
TGTGCCACCAGCAGAACGGGACTGAGGGATTCACCCCTCCACTTT
CATSRTGLRDSPLHF
>NA|TRBD1|TRBJ2-1|TRBV20-1
TGCAGTGCTAGTGCCGGGACAGAGAACAATGAGCAGTTCTTC
CSASAGTENNEQFF
>many|NA|TRBJ2-7|TRBV6-1
TGTGCCAGCAGTGCCCTAGGTGCCTCCTACGAGCAGTACTTC
CASSALGASYEQYF
>NA|NA|TRBJ2-7|TRBV7-9
TGTGCCACCCCGGTATACGAGCAGTACTTC
CATPVYEQYF
>many|TRBD1|TRBJ1-1|TRBV19
TGTGCCAGCCACAGGGGAATGAACACTGAAGCTTTCTTT
CASHRGMNTEAFF
>few|TRBD2|TRBJ2-5|TRBV2
TGTGCCAGCAGCGCAAGCGGGGGGTACCAAGAGACCCAGTACTTC
CASSASGGYQETQYF
>NA|NA|TRBJ2-2|TRBV24-1
TGTGCCACCAGTGATCGTTCGTCCGGGGAGCTGTTTTTT
CATSDRSSGELFF
>NA|NA|TRBJ1-6|TRBV7-9
TGTGCCAGCAGCTTAGGGGGAAGATTAAATTCACCCCTCCACTTT
CASSLGGRLNSPLHF
>many|TRBD1|TRBJ2-7|TRBV7-6
TGTGCCAGCAGCGCCACCCCCGGACAGGTCTACGAGCAGTACTTC
CASSATPGQVYEQYF
>NA|NA|TRBJ2-2|TRBV20-1
TGCAGTGCTAGATTTCAGAACGCCGGGGAGCTGTTTTTT
CSARFQNAGELFF
>NA|TRBD1|TRBJ2-2|TRBV10-1
TGCGCCAGCAGTGATTGGACAGGGATATACACCGGGGAGCTGTTTTTT
CASSDWTGIYTGELFF
>few|NA|TRBJ2-2|TRBV2
TGTGCCAGCGTGGGGCGAGGTAACACCGGGGAGCTGTTTTTT
CASVGRGNTGELFF
>NA|TRBD1|TRBJ1-2|TRBV13
TGTGCCAGCAGCTTGGCCTGGGACAGTCTTCCAGAGACTGATAACTATGGCTACACCTTC
CASSLAWDSLPETDNYGYTF
>NA|NA|TRBJ1-1|TRBV5-6
TGTGCCAGCAGCTTGCCAGAAATGAACACTGAAGCTTTCTTT
CASSLPEMNTEAFF
>NA|NA|TRBJ2-1|TRBV6-1
TGTGCCAGCAGTCCGGGGACTGAGGGTTCCTACAATGAGCAGTTCTTC
CASSPGTEGSYNEQFF
>few|NA|TRBJ2-7|TRBV19
TGTGCCAGTAGTATAGGTGGTTTGGGCTACGAGCAGTACTTC
CASSIGGLGYEQYF
>NA|NA|TRBJ2-1|TRBV3-1
TGTGCCAGCAGCCAAGACCTCGGGGGCGATGAGCAGTTCTTC
CASSQDLGGDEQFF
>NA|NA|TRBJ1-1|TRBV7-8
TGTGCCAGCAGCTTAGATGGGGGAGAGACTGAAGCTTTCTTT
CASSLDGGETEAFF
>many|NA|TRBJ1-1|TRBV7-7
TGTGCTAGCAGCTTAGCGTCGGGCACTGAAGCTTTCTTT
CASSLASGTEAFF
>many|NA|TRBJ2-7|TRBV30
TGTGCCTGGAGTGAGGACTACGAGCAGTACTTC
CAWSEDYEQYF
>NA|NA|TRBJ2-5|TRBV15
TGTGCCACCAGCAGGCGGGCTCAAGAGACCCAGTACTTC
CATSRRAQETQYF
>many|NA|TRBJ1-1|TRBV11-3
TGTGCCAGCAGCTCCCCCCTTGGGGAGGGGACTGAAGCTTTCTTT
CASSSPLGEGTEAFF
>NA|NA|TRBJ2-1|TRBV9
TGTGCCAGCAGCGTGGGCCTGGGCAGCTCCTACAATGAGCAGTTCTTC
CASSVGLGSSYNEQFF
>NA|NA|TRBJ1-1|TRBV7-8
TGTGCCAGCAGCTTATTCGCTGAAGCTTTCTTT
CASSLFAEAFF
>NA|NA|TRBJ2-7|TRBV29-1
TGCAGCGTTGAAGGAGACAGCGGCTACGAGCAGTACTTC
CSVEGDSGYEQYF
>NA|NA|TRBJ2-3|TRBV10-3
NA
CAISVVAGGSTDTQCF